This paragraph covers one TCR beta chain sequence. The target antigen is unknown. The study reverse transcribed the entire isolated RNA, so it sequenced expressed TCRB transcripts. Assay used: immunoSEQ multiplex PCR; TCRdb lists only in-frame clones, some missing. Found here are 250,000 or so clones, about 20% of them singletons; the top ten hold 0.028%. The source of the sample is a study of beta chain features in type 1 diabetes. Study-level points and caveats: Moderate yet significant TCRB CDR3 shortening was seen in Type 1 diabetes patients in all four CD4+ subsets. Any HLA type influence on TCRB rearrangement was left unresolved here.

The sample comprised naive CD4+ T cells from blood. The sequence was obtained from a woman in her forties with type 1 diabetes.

DNA for the CDR3: TGTGCCAGCAGCAAATCGGGACAGGGACAAGAGACCCAGTACTTC. Translation gives CASSKSGQGQETQYF. The chain joins TRBV7-9 to TRBJ2-5; 9 nucleotides match TRBD1. CDR1 and CDR2 (germline): SEHNR, FQNEAQ (reference sequence). The CDR3 runs to 15 residues. V was pared by 5 bases and J by 2 bases, with 6 bases of the junction left unmatched.